Below, 16 T cell receptor beta chains from the same sample are listed, as sequenced in a study of T cells in Graves' hyperthyroidism and ophthalmopathy. There were TCR beta CDR3 regions amplified from RNA transcripts. The HTBI set primed first-round TCR CDR3 RT-PCR. TCRdb processed the multiplex PCR reads anew with MiXCR; each CDR3 protein has one entry. The sample includes some 700,000 distinct CDR3 sequences, 17% of them seen just once. Input material: blood. The origin of the receptors is a man aged 50-60 years with Graves' hyperthyroidism.

The chain has TRBV12-3 or TRBV12-4 and TRBJ2-7; the D call may be TRBD1 or TRBD2 (5 bases each). The CDR3 runs 14 residues. V was clipped by 6 bases and J by 3 bases, with 15 bases between them. The CDR3 DNA reads TGTGCCAGCAGCTATCCCCGGGACGGCTACGAGCAGTACTTC. As protein: CASSYPRDGYEQYF.

The V and J genes are TRBV11-2 and TRBJ2-7; D is uncertain. CDR1 is SGHAT and CDR2 is FQNNGV in the germline V gene. CDR3 size: 14 residues. Between the trimmed V and J ends, which lost 5 bases and 2 bases, there was a span of 13 bases. The CDR3 DNA sequence: TGTGCCAGCAGCCCACCGCCGATTACCTACGAGCAGTACTTC. As protein: CASSPPPITYEQYF.

This clonotype was recorded many times. V gene TRBV30 combines with J gene TRBJ2-7; D call uncertain. The CDR3 is 12 residues long. Germline values: CDR1 GTSNPN, CDR2 SVGIG (reference sequence). Trimming shortened V by 8 bases and J by 5 bases, and 16 bases separated the two germline ends. CDR3 DNA: TGTGCCCGGTCGTACGCAGAGAACGAGCAGTACTTC. This encodes CARSYAENEQYF.

This clonotype has just a few counts. The V gene is TRBV28, the J gene TRBJ2-1; 9 bases line up with TRBD1. Germline V lookup: CDR1 MDHEN, CDR2 SYDVKM. The length of the CDR3 is 14 residues. With 4 bases clipped from V and 7 bases from J, the junction kept 5 bases outside the gene matches. Written as DNA, the CDR3 is TGTGCCAGCAGTTCAGGACAGGGGTTTAATGAGCAGTTCTTC. Its protein product is CASSSGQGFNEQFF.

This clonotype was counted at least ten times. The chain combines TRBV9 with TRBJ1-2; the D is unclear. Germline CDR1 reads SGDLS; CDR2 reads YYNGEE. V gave up 0 bases and J gave up 3 bases, with 15 bases separating them. The length of the CDR3 is 16 residues. The CDR3 is CASSVGLSGFDYGYTF. The DNA of the CDR3 is TGTGCCAGCAGCGTAGGGCTTTCAGGTTTTGACTATGGCTACACCTTC.

This clonotype came up a few times. The chain couples TRBV20-1 to TRBJ2-5; D is ambiguous. Germline V gene sequence: CDR1 DFQATT, CDR2 SNEGSKA (reference sequence). The CDR3 has 13 residues. V gave up 0 bases and J gave up 4 bases, with 9 bases separating them. CDR3 bases: TGCAGTGCTAGAGATGGAAGGACAGAGACCCAGTACTTC. Encoded protein: CSARDGRTETQYF.

In this sample, this clonotype turned up a few times. The V call is TRBV10-1, the J call TRBJ1-1, with unresolved D. This CDR3 is 13 amino acids long. CDR1 WNHNN and CDR2 SYGVQD come from the germline V gene (reference sequence). V shed 3 bases and J shed 1 base, with 6 bases lying between them. The CDR3 spells CASSDLENTEAFF. In DNA form, the CDR3 reads TGCGCCAGCAGTGACCTCGAGAACACTGAAGCTTTCTTT.

This clonotype was observed a few times. This chain connects TRBV15 to TRBJ2-3; D gene unclear. This CDR3 region has 16 residues. Germline V CDR1 and CDR2: LNHNV, YYDKDF (reference sequence). V lost 0 bases and J lost 0, with 10 bases in between. The CDR3 spells CATSRDSFLSTDTQYF. The CDR3 nucleotides read TGTGCCACCAGCAGAGACAGTTTCCTTAGCACAGATACGCAGTATTTT.

J is TRBJ2-7 and V is TRBV4-3; D possibly uses TRBD1 or TRBD2 (5 bases each). Germline-derived CDR1 and CDR2 are LGHNA and YSLEER. The V gene lost 1 base and the J gene lost 0 bases, with 10 bases spanning the gap. This CDR3 contains 15 residues. The CDR3 DNA reads as TGCGCCAGCAGCCAAGTAGGGACGGACTCCTACGAGCAGTACTTC. Its translation is CASSQVGTDSYEQYF.

This clonotype was counted only a few times. One junction end disagrees with the germline gene, perhaps due to a read error. The chain joins TRBV13 to TRBJ2-1, with no clear D. CDR3 length: 14 amino acids. CDR1 is PRHDT and CDR2 is FYEKMQ in the germline V gene (reference sequence). CDR3 amino acids: CASSFTSSSNEQFF. CDR3 bases: TGTGCCAGCAGTTTCACATCCTCCTCCAATGAGCAGTTCTTC. The variable domain in full, with the rest retrieved from reference TRBV13 and TRBJ2-1, is AAGVIQSPRHLIKEKRETATLKCYPIPRHDTVYWYQQGPGQDPQFLISFYEKMQSDKGSIPDRFSAQQFSDYHSELNMSSLELGDSALYFCASSFTSSSNEQFFGPGTRLTVL.

This clonotype was found a few times. The V gene is TRBV20-1, the J gene TRBJ2-3; 11 nucleotides agree with TRBD2. The germline V gene encodes CDR1 DFQATT and CDR2 SNEGSKA (reference sequence). Trimming removed 2 bases from V and 6 bases from J; junction bases left unmatched: 7. The CDR3 covers 15 residues. The CDR3 protein is CSARPLSGREDTQYF. The CDR3 nucleotides read TGCAGTGCTAGACCTCTTAGCGGGAGGGAGGATACGCAGTATTTT.

This clonotype was counted a few times. The V gene is TRBV19, the J gene TRBJ2-1, with 8 bases that match TRBD1. CDR1 LNHDA and CDR2 SQIVND come from the germline V gene (reference sequence). The CDR3 covers 14 residues. The junction had 4 bases not matched to a gene; V was cut back by 7 bases and J by 2 bases. CDR3 DNA sequence: TGTGCCAGTACCGGGACAGGAACCTACAATGAGCAGTTCTTC. This encodes CASTGTGTYNEQFF.

On this clonotype: A much larger clone lies one base from this, so it may be a read error. The rearrangement links TRBV7-3 to TRBJ2-1; D perhaps matches TRBD2 (6 bases). The germline V and J ends were trimmed by 5 bases and 10 bases, with 24 bases remaining between them. The CDR3 has 16 residues. Germline-derived CDR1 and CDR2 are SGHTA and FQGTGA. CDR3 region: CASSHRSRRASGEQFF. The CDR3 coding sequence is TGTGCCAGCAGCCACCGTAGCAGGAGGGCCTCAGGGGAGCAGTTCTTC.

This clonotype was seen ten or more times. J is TRBJ2-1 and V is TRBV7-2; 10 bases fit TRBD2. This CDR3 is 16 amino acids long. V shed 4 bases and J 4 bases; nucleotides not matched to a gene: 7. Germline-derived CDR1 and CDR2 are SGHTA and FQGNSA. The CDR3 is CASSYLGSGGYNEQFF. The CDR3 bases are TGTGCCAGCAGCTACCTGGGTAGCGGGGGGTACAATGAGCAGTTCTTC.

Comment on this clonotype: Compared with germline, one end of the junction differs, possibly owing to a read error. The V and J genes are TRBV27 and TRBJ2-7; TRBD2 is a possible D gene (6 bases). CDR3 length: 12 residues. Germline V gives CDR1 MNHEY, CDR2 SMNVEV (reference sequence). As DNA, the CDR3 is TGTGCCAGCTGGGGCGGAGGGTACGAGCAGCACTTC. The encoded protein is CASWGGGYEQHF.

The rearrangement links TRBV7-9 to TRBJ2-5; a possible D gene is TRBD1 (5 bases). V lost 8 bases and J lost 6, with 13 bases in between. This CDR3 region has 12 residues. CDR1 is SEHNR, CDR2 FQNEAQ, per germline (reference sequence). The DNA of the CDR3 is TGTGCCAGCTCGCAGGGCCTGAAGACCCAGTACTTC. Translating it yields CASSQGLKTQYF.